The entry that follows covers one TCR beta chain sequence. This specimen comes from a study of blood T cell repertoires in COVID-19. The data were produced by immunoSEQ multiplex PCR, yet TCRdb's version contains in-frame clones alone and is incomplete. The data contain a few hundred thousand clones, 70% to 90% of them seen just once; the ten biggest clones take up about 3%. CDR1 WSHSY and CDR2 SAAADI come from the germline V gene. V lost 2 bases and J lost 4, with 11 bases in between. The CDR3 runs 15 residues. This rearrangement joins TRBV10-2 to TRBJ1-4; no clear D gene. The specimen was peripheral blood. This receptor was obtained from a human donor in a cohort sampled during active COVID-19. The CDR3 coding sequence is TGCGCCAGCAGTGAGATCGGGTCCCTTAATGAAAAACTGTTTTTT. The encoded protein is CASSEIGSLNEKLFF.